Below are 19 T cell receptor beta chains sequenced from a single sample in a study of siplizumab effects on memory and regulatory T cells. Only in-frame clones appear in the TCRdb table, and some are missing; sequencing was by immunoSEQ multiplex PCR. The sample records tens of thousands of clones, approximately 97% being singletons. Sequenced material: naive CD4+ T cells sorted from blood. The origin of the receptors is a human donor in good health.

This clone showed up just once. The rearrangement joins TRBV5-8 to TRBJ2-5; TRBD1 is a possible D gene (7 bases). CDR3 length: 15 amino acids. Trimming took off 5 bases at V and 7 bases at J, with 21 bases between the two ends. CDR1 and CDR2 from the germline V gene are SGHTS and YDEGEE. CDR3 sequence reads: CASSRQGLGGRTQYF. In DNA form, the CDR3 reads TGTGCCAGCAGTCGACAGGGACTCGGGGGCAGGACCCAGTACTTC.

This clone was recorded once. V is TRBV7-3 and J is TRBJ2-3; D unclear. Germline loops: CDR1 SGHTA, CDR2 FQGTGA. V lost 3 bases to trimming and J lost 2 bases, with 3 bases between them. The CDR3 is 12 amino acids. CDR3 protein: CASSLHTDTQYF. DNA of the CDR3: TGTGCCAGCAGCTTGCACACAGATACGCAGTATTTT.

The V and J genes are TRBV14 and TRBJ2-1; D is ambiguous. V was pared by 0 bases and J by 0 bases, with 9 bases between. In germline, CDR1 is SGHDN, CDR2 FVKESK. The CDR3 is 16 residues long. The DNA of the CDR3 is TGTGCCAGCAGCCAAGAAGAGATATACTCCTACAATGAGCAGTTCTTC. It specifies CASSQEEIYSYNEQFF. The full variable domain, rest sourced from reference TRBV14 and TRBJ2-1, is EAGVTQFPSHSVIEKGQTVTLRCDPISGHDNLYWYRRVMGKEIKFLLHFVKESKQDESGMPNNRFLAERTGGTYSTLKVQPAELEDSGVYFCASSQEEIYSYNEQFFGPGTRLTVL.

The chain couples TRBV28 to TRBJ1-3; 8 nucleotides align to TRBD1. Trimming at V came to 5 bases and at J to 0 bases, leaving 9 bases not matched to a gene. Germline V gene data show CDR1 as MDHEN and CDR2 as SYDVKM. There are 17 residues in the CDR3. The CDR3 sequence: CASSTPGQANSGNTIYF. The CDR3 region has the DNA TGTGCCAGCAGTACGCCGGGACAGGCTAACTCTGGAAACACCATATATTTT.

This chain joins TRBV2 and TRBJ1-6; D remains ambiguous. Germline CDR1 is SNHLY and CDR2 is FYNNEI. V lost 4 bases and J 6 bases, leaving 19 bases between the germline ends. CDR3 length: 17 amino acids. The CDR3 region has the DNA TGTGCCAGCAGTGCCAGCAAGGGCCAAGGGCCTAATTCACCCCTCCACTTT. It encodes CASSASKGQGPNSPLHF.

The chain is built from TRBV9 and TRBJ1-2, with 7 positions matching TRBD1. Losses at the gene ends were 0 bases for V and 4 bases for J; bases not matched to a gene: 6. CDR3 length equals 15 residues. Germline CDR1 SGDLS, CDR2 YYNGEE. The DNA for the CDR3 is TGTGCCAGCAGCGTAGAACAGGGGTTTGGCTATGGCTACACCTTC. It codes for CASSVEQGFGYGYTF. Drawing the rest from reference TRBV9 and TRBJ1-2, the complete variable domain is DSGVTQTPKHLITATGQRVTLRCSPRSGDLSVYWYQQSLDQGLQFLIQYYNGEERAKGNILERFSAQQFPDLHSELNLSSLELGDSALYFCASSVEQGFGYGYTFGSGTRLTVV.

This chain uses TRBV29-1 with TRBJ2-7, with D tentatively TRBD2 (6 bases). Germline CDR1 is SQVTM and CDR2 is ANQGSEA. The CDR3 contains 13 residues. With 2 bases removed from V and 6 bases from J, the gap between germline ends came to 14 bases. The CDR3 sequence is CSVESEGGGEQYF. In DNA form, the CDR3 reads TGCAGCGTTGAATCGGAGGGTGGGGGCGAGCAGTACTTC.

This chain links TRBV7-6 with TRBJ1-1; D ambiguous. The CDR3 sequence is 14 residues long. CDR1 and CDR2 from the germline V gene are SGHVS and FNYEAQ. Trimming removed 2 bases from V and 2 bases from J, with 9 bases in between. For the CDR3, the DNA is TGTGCCAGCAGCTTAACACGGGTAAACACTGAAGCTTTCTTT. It translates to CASSLTRVNTEAFF.

V and J are TRBV2 and TRBJ1-1; no reliable D call. V lost 0 bases, J lost 5 bases, and 10 bases lay in between. The CDR3 loop spans 14 amino acids. From germline, CDR1 is SNHLY and CDR2 FYNNEI. The CDR3: CASSEAGWLTEAFF. CDR3 nucleotides: TGTGCCAGCAGTGAAGCTGGATGGTTGACTGAAGCTTTCTTT.

This chain joins TRBV5-1 and TRBJ2-7; D possibly corresponds to TRBD1 (7 bases). CDR1 and CDR2 from the germline V gene are SGHRS and YFSETQ. The CDR3 extends over 13 amino acids. V was clipped by 0 bases and J by 6 bases, with 10 bases between them. CDR3 in DNA: TGCGCCAGCAGCTTGGGCGGGACAGCCGAGCAGTACTTC. Amino acids: CASSLGGTAEQYF.

The chain links TRBV5-4 to TRBJ1-6; the D gene is possibly TRBD1 (5 bases). With 2 bases removed from V and 9 bases from J, the gap between germline ends came to 15 bases. Germline values: CDR1 SGHNT, CDR2 YYREEE (reference sequence). This CDR3 is 15 amino acids long. The CDR3 sequence is CASSFSGGGGSPLHF. The CDR3 bases are TGTGCCAGCAGCTTCTCTGGCGGGGGTGGTTCACCCCTCCACTTT.

CDR3 sequence reads: CASSFRDRGRDEQYF. The CDR3 DNA reads TGTGCCAGCAGCTTCCGGGACAGGGGGCGAGACGAGCAGTACTTC. This sequence joins TRBV7-2 and TRBJ2-7; the match to TRBD1 covers 12 bases. The CDR3 has 15 amino acids. Per the germline V gene, CDR1 is SGHTA and CDR2 is FQGNSA. V lost 3 bases to trimming and J lost 5 bases; unmatched junction nucleotides: 5.

CDR3 protein: CASSLEARSYEQYF. CDR3 DNA sequence: TGCGCCAGCAGCCTAGAGGCCAGATCCTACGAGCAGTACTTC. The V and J genes are TRBV5-1 and TRBJ2-7; D remains ambiguous. Germline CDR1 reads SGHRS; CDR2 reads YFSETQ. The ends were cut back, 4 bases at V and 1 base at J, with 12 bases in the middle. The CDR3 length is 14 residues. The full variable domain, with the rest looked up from reference TRBV5-1 and TRBJ2-7, is KAGVTQTPRYLIKTRGQQVTLSCSPISGHRSVSWYQQTPGQGLQFLFEYFSETQRNKGNFPGRFSGRQFSNSRSEMNVSTLELGDSALYLCASSLEARSYEQYFGPGTRLTVT.

The chain couples TRBV21-1 to TRBJ1-6; the table names TRBD1, a call not compared with the DNA. TRBV21-1 is classified as a pseudogene. The CDR3 has 14 residues. This chain's CDR3 is CASTGQTYNSPLHF. DNA of the CDR3: TGTGCCAGCACCGGACAGACCTATAATTCACCCCTCCACTTT.

The chain joins TRBV15 to TRBJ2-1, with 7 bases matching TRBD1. The J segment lost 4 bases and the V segment lost 4 bases, leaving 4 bases of the junction unmatched. The CDR3 spans 14 residues. Germline V gene lookup returns CDR1 LNHNV and CDR2 YYDKDF (reference sequence). The CDR3 sequence: CATSKDRVYNEQFF. In DNA, the CDR3 is TGTGCCACCAGCAAAGACAGGGTATACAATGAGCAGTTCTTC.

CDR3 protein: CASSYSKDRPNEQFF. The CDR3 nucleotides read TGTGCCAGCAGTTACTCTAAGGACAGACCCAATGAGCAGTTCTTC. The chain employs TRBV6-5 and TRBJ2-1; the D gene is possibly TRBD1 (6 bases). This CDR3 comprises 15 residues. Germline V gene data show CDR1 as MNHEY and CDR2 as SVGAGI. Trimming shortened V by 0 bases and J by 6 bases, and 12 bases separated the two germline ends.

The rearrangement uses TRBV7-8 and TRBJ1-1; 7 nucleotides line up with TRBD1. V was clipped by 5 bases and J by 2 bases; unmatched bases: 5. CDR3 size: 14 residues. Germline V lookup: CDR1 SGHVS, CDR2 FQNEAQ. The DNA of the CDR3 is TGTGCCAGCAGCCTAGGGACAGCTAACACTGAAGCTTTCTTT. Translated: CASSLGTANTEAFF.

This clone was counted between two and nine times. This chain connects TRBV7-3 to TRBJ1-1; 9 positions match TRBD1. With 0 bases clipped from V and 0 bases from J, the junction kept 8 bases outside the gene matches. The germline V gene has CDR1 SGHTA and CDR2 FQGTGA. This CDR3 contains 18 residues. CDR3 residues: CASSLTSPGQGLNTEAFF. CDR3 DNA sequence: TGTGCCAGCAGCTTAACGTCTCCGGGACAGGGATTGAACACTGAAGCTTTCTTT.

This chain links TRBV28 with TRBJ2-2; D is possibly TRBD1 or TRBD2 (5 bases each). V was shortened by 5 bases and J by 7 bases, with 17 bases between the two germline ends. The germline CDR1 and CDR2 sequences are MDHEN and SYDVKM. There are 15 residues in the CDR3. In nucleotides, the CDR3 is TGTGCCAGCAGTCGGACTCACCAGGGCCTCGGGGAGCTGTTTTTT. Its translation: CASSRTHQGLGELFF.